These T cell receptor beta chains were read from a single sample in a study of cytomegalovirus exposure and HLA in healthy donors. The method was immunoSEQ multiplex PCR; TCRdb's version includes in-frame clones alone and lacks a portion of them. The sample lists over 100,000 clones, over 60% occurring once. The sequenced sample was PBMCs. The receptor source for this set is a woman younger than 35 in good health and CMV-seropositive. CDR3s include the opening cysteine and the closing phenylalanine or tryptophan. The order of the fields is V gene, D gene, clone size, J gene, CDR3 protein, CDR3 DNA. The D gene is left open where the match is weak. Clone size is stated in some rows and not others, as once, few, many or a class when expanded.

TRBV5-1	.	once	TRBJ2-7	CASRLESEQYF	TGCGCCAGCAGACTAGAATCCGAGCAGTACTTC
TRBV28	.	few	TRBJ2-3	CASRSDYTDTQYF	TGTGCCAGCAGGTCGGACTACACAGATACGCAGTATTTT
TRBV19	.	.	TRBJ2-1	CASSISASSYNEQFF	TGTGCCAGTAGTATATCGGCTAGCTCCTACAATGAGCAGTTCTTC
TRBV10-3	.	.	TRBJ1-4	CATRLGRQINEKLFF	TGTGCCACAAGGTTGGGTAGACAGATAAATGAAAAACTGTTTTTT
TRBV6-1	.	.	TRBJ2-7	CASSEYRVYEQYF	TGTGCCAGCAGTGAATACCGGGTTTACGAGCAGTACTTC
TRBV2	.	.	TRBJ1-4	CASSEVVGNELFF	TGTGCCAGCAGTGAAGTGGTCGGGAATGAACTGTTTTTT
TRBV9	.	.	TRBJ2-7	CASTDQGSGDYEQYF	TGTGCCAGCACCGACCAGGGCAGTGGGGACTACGAGCAGTACTTC
TRBV19	TRBD1	.	TRBJ1-2	CASSTPGTGRDGYTF	TGTGCCAGTAGTACCCCCGGGACAGGGCGGGATGGCTACACCTTC
TRBV7-6	TRBD1	.	TRBJ1-2	CASSLVTGGANYGYTF	TGTGCCAGCAGCTTAGTAACAGGGGGGGCTAACTATGGCTACACCTTC
TRBV13	TRBD2	.	TRBJ2-7	CASSFRLAGGSYEQYF	TGTGCCAGCAGCTTTAGACTAGCGGGAGGATCCTACGAGCAGTACTTC
TRBV5-4	.	.	TRBJ2-7	CASSETRVSYEQYF	TGTGCCAGCAGCGAAACTAGAGTCTCCTACGAGCAGTACTTC
TRBV5-1	TRBD1	few	TRBJ1-1	CASSLAWDRADTEAFF	TGCGCCAGCAGCTTGGCCTGGGACAGGGCGGACACTGAAGCTTTCTTT
TRBV9	TRBD2	few	TRBJ2-7	CASSVTSGSYEQYF	TGTGCCAGCAGCGTCACTAGCGGTTCCTACGAGCAGTACTTC
TRBV5-1	.	.	TRBJ1-1	CASSSTAGLSTEAFF	TGCGCCAGCAGCTCCACGGCGGGTTTGAGCACTGAAGCTTTCTTT
TRBV7-2	.	.	TRBJ1-4	CASSLAGSNEKLFF	TGTGCCAGCAGCCTCGCGGGGTCTAATGAAAAACTGTTTTTT
TRBV4-1	.	.	TRBJ1-1	CASSQEGVGEKHEAFF	TGCGCCAGCAGCCAAGAGGGAGTCGGCGAGAAACATGAAGCTTTCTTT
TRBV5-3	.	.	TRBJ2-7	CARSLPRAGVIEQYF	TGTGCCAGAAGCTTGCCCCGGGCAGGGGTAATAGAGCAGTACTTC
TRBV30	TRBD2	once	TRBJ2-1	CACPHGASGTDEQFF	TGTGCCTGCCCCCACGGGGCTAGCGGGACAGATGAGCAGTTCTTC
TRBV6-1	TRBD2	.	TRBJ2-1	CAAGRERNEQFF	TGTGCCGCAGGGCGGGAGCGGAATGAGCAGTTCTTC
TRBV30	.	.	TRBJ2-5	CAWIPGDQETQYF	TGTGCCTGGATCCCAGGGGATCAAGAGACCCAGTACTTC
TRBV6-5	.	.	TRBJ2-7	CASSYSAVEPYEQYF	TGTGCCAGCAGTTACTCGGCGGTCGAACCCTACGAGCAGTACTTC
TRBV9	TRBD2	.	TRBJ2-1	CASSGSSPGLHYNEQFF	TGTGCCAGCAGCGGGTCCTCTCCGGGACTACACTACAATGAGCAGTTCTTC
TRBV7-8	.	.	TRBJ1-2	CASSLGINRESYGYTF	TGTGCCAGCAGCTTAGGTATAAACAGGGAGTCCTATGGCTACACCTTC
TRBV30	.	few	TRBJ2-2	CAWSVLLGNTGELFF	TGTGCCTGGAGTGTGCTCCTCGGGAACACCGGGGAGCTGTTTTTT
TRBV14	.	.	TRBJ1-1	CASTLRGNLNTEAFF	TGTGCCAGCACCCTCAGGGGCAACCTGAACACTGAAGCTTTCTTT
TRBV11-2	.	few	TRBJ2-4	CASSLSPARNIQYF	TGTGCCAGCAGCTTATCTCCGGCGCGGAACATTCAGTACTTC
TRBV30	.	.	TRBJ1-2	CAHGPEVAGPGRNGYTF	TGTGCCCATGGACCCGAAGTAGCGGGCCCCGGACGGAATGGCTACACCTTC
TRBV5-1	TRBD1	.	TRBJ1-1	CASSARDRGLDTEAFF	TGCGCCAGCAGCGCCCGGGACAGGGGGTTGGACACTGAAGCTTTCTTT
TRBV10-1	TRBD2	.	TRBJ2-3	CASSSGGRDTQYF	TGCGCCAGCAGTTCGGGAGGGAGGGATACGCAGTATTTT
TRBV10-2	TRBD2	.	TRBJ2-4	CASMTSGIGLAKNIQYF	TGCGCCAGCATGACTAGCGGGATTGGACTTGCCAAAAACATTCAGTACTTC
TRBV15	.	.	TRBJ2-7	CATSRDRTYEQYF	TGTGCCACCAGCAGAGACAGAACCTACGAGCAGTACTTC
TRBV19	.	.	TRBJ2-7	CASSIDPQVGPYEQYF	TGTGCCAGTAGTATAGATCCGCAGGTAGGCCCCTACGAGCAGTACTTC
TRBV18	TRBD2	.	TRBJ2-1	CASSPRPREGYNEQFF	TGTGCCAGCTCACCTCGGCCGCGGGAGGGTTACAATGAGCAGTTCTTC
TRBV9	.	.	TRBJ2-1	CASSVVSSEQFF	TGTGCCAGCAGCGTAGTTAGTTCTGAGCAGTTCTTC
TRBV6-1	.	.	TRBJ2-7	CASNVHRSYEQYF	TGTGCCAGCAATGTACACCGCTCCTACGAGCAGTACTTC
TRBV5-1	.	.	TRBJ1-1	CASHRYADVNTEAFF	TGCGCCAGCCACAGGTACGCCGACGTGAACACTGAAGCTTTCTTT
TRBV4-2	TRBD1	few	TRBJ1-3	CASSQGGIRGYGDTIYF	TGTGCCAGCAGCCAAGGGGGAATCAGGGGGTATGGGGACACCATATATTTT
TRBV30	TRBD2	once	TRBJ2-5	CAWSGSGGKETQYF	TGTGCCTGGAGTGGTAGCGGGGGGAAAGAGACCCAGTACTTC
TRBV13	.	.	TRBJ2-5	CASRQQGTEETQYF	TGTGCCAGCAGGCAACAGGGGACTGAAGAGACCCAGTACTTC
TRBV5-1	.	.	TRBJ2-7	CASSLAVALGEQYF	TGCGCCAGCAGCTTGGCCGTGGCTCTTGGCGAGCAGTACTTC
TRBV6-5	.	.	TRBJ2-1	CASSYGREAYNEQFF	TGTGCCAGCAGTTACGGCAGGGAGGCCTACAATGAGCAGTTCTTC